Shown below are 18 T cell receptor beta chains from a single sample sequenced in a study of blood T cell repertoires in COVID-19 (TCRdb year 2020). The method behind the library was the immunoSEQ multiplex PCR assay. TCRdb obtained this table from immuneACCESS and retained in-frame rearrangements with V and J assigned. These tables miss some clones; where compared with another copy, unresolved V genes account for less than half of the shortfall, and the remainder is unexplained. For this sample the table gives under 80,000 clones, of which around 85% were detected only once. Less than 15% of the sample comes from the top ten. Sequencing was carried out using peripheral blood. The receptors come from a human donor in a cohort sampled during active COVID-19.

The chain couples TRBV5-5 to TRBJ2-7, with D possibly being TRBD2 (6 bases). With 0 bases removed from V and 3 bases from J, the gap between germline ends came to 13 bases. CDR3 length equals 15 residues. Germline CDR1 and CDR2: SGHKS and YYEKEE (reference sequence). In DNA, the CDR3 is TGTGCCAGCAGCTTGGCTGGAGGGTCAAACTACGAGCAGTACTTC. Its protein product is CASSLAGGSNYEQYF.

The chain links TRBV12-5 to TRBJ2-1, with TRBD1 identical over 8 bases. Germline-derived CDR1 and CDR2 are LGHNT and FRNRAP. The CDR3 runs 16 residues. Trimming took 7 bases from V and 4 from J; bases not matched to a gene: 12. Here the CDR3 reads CASASPRGPVYNEQFF. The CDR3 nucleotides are TGTGCTAGTGCCAGTCCCAGGGGGCCGGTTTACAATGAGCAGTTCTTC.

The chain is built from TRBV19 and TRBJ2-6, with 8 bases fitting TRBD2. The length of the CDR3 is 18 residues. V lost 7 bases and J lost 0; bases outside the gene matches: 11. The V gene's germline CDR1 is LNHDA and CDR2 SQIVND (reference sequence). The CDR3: CASTTRGGGASGANVLTF. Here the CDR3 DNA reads TGTGCCAGTACTACCCGGGGGGGTGGAGCCTCTGGGGCCAACGTCCTGACTTTC.

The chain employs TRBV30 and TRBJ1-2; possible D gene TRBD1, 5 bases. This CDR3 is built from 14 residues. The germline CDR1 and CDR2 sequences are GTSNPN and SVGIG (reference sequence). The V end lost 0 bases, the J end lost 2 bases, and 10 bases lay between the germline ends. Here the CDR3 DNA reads TGTGCCTGGAGTGTACTGGGGCAAAACTATGGCTACACCTTC. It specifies CAWSVLGQNYGYTF.

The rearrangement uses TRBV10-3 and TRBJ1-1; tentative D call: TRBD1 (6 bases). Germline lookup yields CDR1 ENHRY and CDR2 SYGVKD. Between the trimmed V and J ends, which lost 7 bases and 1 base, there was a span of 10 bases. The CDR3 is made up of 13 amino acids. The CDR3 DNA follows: TGTGCCATCAAAAGACAGGAGAACACTGAAGCTTTCTTT. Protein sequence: CAIKRQENTEAFF.

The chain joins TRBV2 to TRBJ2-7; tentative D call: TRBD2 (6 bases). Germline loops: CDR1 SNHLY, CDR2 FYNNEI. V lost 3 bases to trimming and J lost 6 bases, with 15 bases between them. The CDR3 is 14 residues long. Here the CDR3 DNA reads TGTGCCAGCAGTGAGAGCCCAGAGGAGGGCGAGCAGTACTTC. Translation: CASSESPEEGEQYF. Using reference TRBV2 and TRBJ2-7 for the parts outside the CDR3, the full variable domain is EPEVTQTPSHQVTQMGQEVILRCVPISNHLYFYWYRQILGQKVEFLVSFYNNEISEKSEIFDDQFSVERPDGSNFTLKIRSTKLEDSAMYFCASSESPEEGEQYFGPGTRLTVT.

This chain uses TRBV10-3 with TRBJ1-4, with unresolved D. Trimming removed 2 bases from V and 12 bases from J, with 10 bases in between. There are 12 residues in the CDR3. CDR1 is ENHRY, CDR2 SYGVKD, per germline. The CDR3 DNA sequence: TGTGCCATCAGTGAGGAAGCTTCGGAACTGTTTTTT. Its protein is CAISEEASELFF.

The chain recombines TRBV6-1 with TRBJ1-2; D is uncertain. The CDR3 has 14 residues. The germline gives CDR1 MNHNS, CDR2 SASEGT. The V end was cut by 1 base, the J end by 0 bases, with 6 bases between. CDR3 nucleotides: TGTGCCAGCAGTGAAGGGCAATCTAACTATGGCTACACCTTC. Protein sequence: CASSEGQSNYGYTF.

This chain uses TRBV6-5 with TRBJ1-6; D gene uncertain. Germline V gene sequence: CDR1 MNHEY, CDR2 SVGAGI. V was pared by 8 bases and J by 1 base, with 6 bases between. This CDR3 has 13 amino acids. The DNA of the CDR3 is TGTGCCAGCTTCTATTCCTATAATTCACCCCTCCACTTT. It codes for CASFYSYNSPLHF.

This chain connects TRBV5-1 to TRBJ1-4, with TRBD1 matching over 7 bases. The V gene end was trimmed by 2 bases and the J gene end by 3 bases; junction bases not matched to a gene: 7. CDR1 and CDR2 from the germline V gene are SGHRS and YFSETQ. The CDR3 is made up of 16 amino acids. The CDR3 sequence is CASSLQPGQSNEKLFF. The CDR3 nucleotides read TGCGCCAGCAGCTTACAACCGGGACAGTCTAATGAAAAACTGTTTTTT. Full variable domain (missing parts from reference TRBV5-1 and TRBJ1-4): KAGVTQTPRYLIKTRGQQVTLSCSPISGHRSVSWYQQTPGQGLQFLFEYFSETQRNKGNFPGRFSGRQFSNSRSEMNVSTLELGDSALYLCASSLQPGQSNEKLFFGSGTQLSVL.

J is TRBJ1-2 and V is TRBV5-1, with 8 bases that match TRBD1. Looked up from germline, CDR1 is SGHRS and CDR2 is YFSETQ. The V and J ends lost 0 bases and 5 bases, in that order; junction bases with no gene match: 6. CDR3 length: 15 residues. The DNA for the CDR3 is TGCGCCAGCAGCTTGGCTACGGACAGGGAATATGGCTACACCTTC. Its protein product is CASSLATDREYGYTF.

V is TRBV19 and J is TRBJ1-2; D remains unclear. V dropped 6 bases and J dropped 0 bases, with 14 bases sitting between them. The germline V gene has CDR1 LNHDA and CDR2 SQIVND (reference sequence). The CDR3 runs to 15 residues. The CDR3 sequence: CASRPDILANYGYTF. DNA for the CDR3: TGTGCCAGTAGGCCTGACATATTAGCTAACTATGGCTACACCTTC.

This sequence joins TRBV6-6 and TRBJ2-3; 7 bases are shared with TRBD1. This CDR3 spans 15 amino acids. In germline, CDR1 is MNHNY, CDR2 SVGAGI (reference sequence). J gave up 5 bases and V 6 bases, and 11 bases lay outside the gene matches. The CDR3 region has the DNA TGTGCCAGCAGCCCGAGTACAGGGGCGGGAGATACGCAGTATTTT. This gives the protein CASSPSTGAGDTQYF.

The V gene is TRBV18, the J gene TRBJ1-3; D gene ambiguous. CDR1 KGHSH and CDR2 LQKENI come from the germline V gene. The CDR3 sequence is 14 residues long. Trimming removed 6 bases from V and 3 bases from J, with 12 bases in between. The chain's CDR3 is CASSAGLGGNTIYF. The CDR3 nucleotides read TGTGCCAGCTCGGCGGGCTTGGGTGGAAACACCATATATTTT. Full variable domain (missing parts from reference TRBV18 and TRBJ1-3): NAGVMQNPRHLVRRRGQEARLRCSPMKGHSHVYWYRQLPEEGLKFMVYLQKENIIDESGMPKERFSAEFPKEGPSILRIQQVVRGDSAAYFCASSAGLGGNTIYFGEGSWLTVV.

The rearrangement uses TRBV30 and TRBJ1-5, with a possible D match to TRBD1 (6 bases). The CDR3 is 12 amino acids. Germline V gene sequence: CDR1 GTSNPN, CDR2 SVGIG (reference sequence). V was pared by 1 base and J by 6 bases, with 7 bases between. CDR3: CAWSEGGQPQHF. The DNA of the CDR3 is TGTGCCTGGAGTGAAGGGGGTCAGCCCCAGCATTTT. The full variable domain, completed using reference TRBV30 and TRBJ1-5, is SQTIHQWPATLVQPVGSPLSLECTVEGTSNPNLYWYRQAAGRGLQLLFYSVGIGQISSEVPQNLSASRPQDRQFILSSKKLLLSDSGFYLCAWSEGGQPQHFGDGTRLSIL.

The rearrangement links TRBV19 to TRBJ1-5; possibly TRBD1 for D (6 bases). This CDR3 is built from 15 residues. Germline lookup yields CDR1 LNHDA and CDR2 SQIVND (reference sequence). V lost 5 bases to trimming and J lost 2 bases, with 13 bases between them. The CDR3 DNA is TGTGCCAGTAGTCGTCAACAGGGAGGCAATCAGCCCCAGCATTTT. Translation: CASSRQQGGNQPQHF.

The CDR3, as DNA: TGCGCCAGCAGCCAAGAAACCCTTTCAGCGCGAGCAGCGCAGTATTTT. Its protein is CASSQETLSARAAQYF. The J gene is TRBJ2-3, the V gene TRBV4-3; unclear D gene. This CDR3 has 16 amino acids. Germline assignment: CDR1 LGHNA and CDR2 YSLEER. V lost 0 bases, J lost 10 bases, and 20 bases lay in between.

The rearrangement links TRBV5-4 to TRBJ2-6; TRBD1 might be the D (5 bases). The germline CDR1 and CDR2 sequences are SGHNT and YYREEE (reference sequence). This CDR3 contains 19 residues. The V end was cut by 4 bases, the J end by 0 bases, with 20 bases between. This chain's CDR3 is CASSPRWSRASSGANVLTF. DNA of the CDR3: TGTGCCAGCAGCCCCCGTTGGAGCAGGGCCAGCTCTGGGGCCAACGTCCTGACTTTC.